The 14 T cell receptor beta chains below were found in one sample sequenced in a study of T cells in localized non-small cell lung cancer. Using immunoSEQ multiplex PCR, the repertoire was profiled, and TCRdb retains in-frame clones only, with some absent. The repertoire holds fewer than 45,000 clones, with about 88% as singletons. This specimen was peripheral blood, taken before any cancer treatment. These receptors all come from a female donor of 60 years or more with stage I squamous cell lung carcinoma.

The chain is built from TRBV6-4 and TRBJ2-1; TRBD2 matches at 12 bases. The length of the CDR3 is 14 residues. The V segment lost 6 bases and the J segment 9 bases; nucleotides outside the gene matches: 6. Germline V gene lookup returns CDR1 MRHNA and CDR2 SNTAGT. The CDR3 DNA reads TGTGCCAGCAGCCCGTCGACTAGCGGGAGTGAGCAGTTCTTC. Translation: CASSPSTSGSEQFF.

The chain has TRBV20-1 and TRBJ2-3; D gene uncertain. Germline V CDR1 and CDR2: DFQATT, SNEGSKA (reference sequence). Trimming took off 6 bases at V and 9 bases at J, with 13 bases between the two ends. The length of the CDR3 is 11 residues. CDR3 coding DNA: TGCAGTGCCCCCTTCCTAGGCACGCAGTATTTT. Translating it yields CSAPFLGTQYF.

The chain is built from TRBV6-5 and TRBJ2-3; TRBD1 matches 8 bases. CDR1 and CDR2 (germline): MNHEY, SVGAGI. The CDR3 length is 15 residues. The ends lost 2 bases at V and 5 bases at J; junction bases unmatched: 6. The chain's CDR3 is CASSYQGARQDTQYF. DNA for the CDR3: TGTGCCAGCAGTTACCAGGGGGCGCGACAAGATACGCAGTATTTT.

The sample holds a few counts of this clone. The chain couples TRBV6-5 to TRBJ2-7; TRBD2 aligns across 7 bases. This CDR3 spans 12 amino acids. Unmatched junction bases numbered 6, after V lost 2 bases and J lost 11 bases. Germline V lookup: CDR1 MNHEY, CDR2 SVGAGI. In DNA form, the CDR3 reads TGTGCCAGCAGTTACAGCGGGGCGGGGGAGTACTTC. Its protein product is CASSYSGAGEYF.

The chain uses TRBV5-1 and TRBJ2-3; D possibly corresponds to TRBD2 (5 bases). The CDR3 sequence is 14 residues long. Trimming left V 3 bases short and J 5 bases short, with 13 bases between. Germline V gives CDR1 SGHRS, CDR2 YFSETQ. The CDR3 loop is CASSSEGSLDTQYF. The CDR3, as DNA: TGCGCCAGCAGCTCCGAGGGCTCCCTAGATACGCAGTATTTT.

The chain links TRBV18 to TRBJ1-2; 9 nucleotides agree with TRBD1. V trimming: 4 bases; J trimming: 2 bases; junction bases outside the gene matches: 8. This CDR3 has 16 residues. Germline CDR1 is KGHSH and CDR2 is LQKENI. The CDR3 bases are TGTGCCAGCTCACTCGGACAGGGGCGGGACAACTATGGCTACACCTTC. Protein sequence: CASSLGQGRDNYGYTF.

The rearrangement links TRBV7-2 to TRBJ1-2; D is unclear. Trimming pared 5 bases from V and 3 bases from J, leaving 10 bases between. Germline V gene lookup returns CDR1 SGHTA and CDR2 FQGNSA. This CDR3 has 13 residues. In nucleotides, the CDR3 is TGTGCCAGCAGCCCCGTTCGAGACTATGGCTACACCTTC. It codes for CASSPVRDYGYTF.

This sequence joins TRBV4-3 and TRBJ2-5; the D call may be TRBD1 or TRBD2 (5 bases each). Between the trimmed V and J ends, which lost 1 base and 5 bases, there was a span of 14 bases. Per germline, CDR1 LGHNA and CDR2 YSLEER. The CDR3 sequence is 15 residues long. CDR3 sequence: CASSQVGELVETQYF. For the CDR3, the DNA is TGCGCCAGCAGCCAAGTGGGGGAGCTCGTCGAGACCCAGTACTTC.

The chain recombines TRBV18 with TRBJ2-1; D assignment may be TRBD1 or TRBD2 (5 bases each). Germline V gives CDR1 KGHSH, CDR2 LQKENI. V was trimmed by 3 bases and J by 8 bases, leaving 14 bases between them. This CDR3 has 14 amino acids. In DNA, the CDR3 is TGTGCCAGCTCACCCCAGCCGGGGCACGATGAGCAGTTCTTC. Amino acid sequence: CASSPQPGHDEQFF.

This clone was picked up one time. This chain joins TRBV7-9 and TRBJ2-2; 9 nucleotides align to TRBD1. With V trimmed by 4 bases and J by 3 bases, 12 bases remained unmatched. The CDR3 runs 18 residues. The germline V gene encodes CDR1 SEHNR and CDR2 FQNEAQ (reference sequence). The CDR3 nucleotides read TGTGCCAGCAGCTGGAGTGTATCACGGGACAGGGACACCGGGGAGCTGTTTTTT. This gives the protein CASSWSVSRDRDTGELFF.

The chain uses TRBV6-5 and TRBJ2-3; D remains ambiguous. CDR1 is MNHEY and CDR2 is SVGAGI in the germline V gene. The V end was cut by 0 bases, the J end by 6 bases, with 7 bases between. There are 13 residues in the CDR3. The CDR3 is CASSYSKPDTQYF. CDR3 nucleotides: TGTGCCAGCAGTTACTCGAAACCTGATACGCAGTATTTT.

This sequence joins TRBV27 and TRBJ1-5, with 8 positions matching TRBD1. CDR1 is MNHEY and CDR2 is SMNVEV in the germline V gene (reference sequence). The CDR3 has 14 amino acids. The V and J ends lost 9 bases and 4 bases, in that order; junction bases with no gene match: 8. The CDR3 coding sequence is TGTGCCAGTTCGGACAGGGCGAAGAATCAGCCCCAGCATTTT. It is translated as CASSDRAKNQPQHF.

CDR3 region: CASKVNSNQPQHF. The CDR3 nucleotides are TGTGCCAGTAAGGTGAATAGCAATCAGCCCCAGCATTTT. This chain links TRBV19 with TRBJ1-5; D unclear. The CDR3 spans 13 residues. The germline V gene has CDR1 LNHDA and CDR2 SQIVND (reference sequence). Trimming cost V 7 bases and J 0 bases, with 7 bases left between them.

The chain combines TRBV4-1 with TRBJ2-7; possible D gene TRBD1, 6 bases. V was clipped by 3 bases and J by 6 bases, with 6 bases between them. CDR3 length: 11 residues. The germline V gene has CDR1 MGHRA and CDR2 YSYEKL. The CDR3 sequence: CASSQDSEQYF. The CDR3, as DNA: TGCGCCAGCAGCCAGGACAGCGAGCAGTACTTC.